The TCR beta chain described here comes from a study of blood T cell repertoires in COVID-19. Study-wide background: T cells, B-cell-depleted T cells, or PBMCs supplied cDNA or gDNA.

Authors' processing steps: Nucleated cell counts were estimated from reference gene primer amplification. The method was immunoSEQ multiplex PCR; TCRdb's version includes in-frame clones alone and lacks a portion of them. Clone size and the V and J calls come from that table; the DNA yielded D and trimming. This sample has around 230,000 clones; more than 65% occur once, and the top ten carry about 2.3%. This CDR3 has 13 amino acids. Germline lookup yields CDR1 LNHDA and CDR2 SQIVND (reference sequence). The germline V and J ends were trimmed by 11 bases and 2 bases, with 13 bases remaining between them.

The material sequenced was peripheral blood. The TCR sequence derives from a man aged 35 to 55 who had recovered from COVID-19. The genes are TRBV19 and TRBJ1-5; D might be TRBD1 (5 bases). The CDR3 is CAPGGGGNQPQHF. The DNA of the CDR3 is TGTGCCCCGGGGGGGGGAGGCAATCAGCCCCAGCATTTT.